The T cell receptor beta chain under discussion was sequenced for a study of cytomegalovirus exposure and HLA in healthy donors. Broader study findings: More clonal expansion characterized HLA-associated TCR beta chains than equally common others in a later analysis.

V shed 0 bases, J shed 2 bases, and the junction held 2 bases outside the gene matches. The CDR3 contains 16 residues. The germline V gene encodes CDR1 SGDLS and CDR2 YYNGEE. Regarding this clone: Its cognate antigen is unknown.

In the PCR, 60 Vbeta and 13 Jbeta primers were used. Assay used: immunoSEQ multiplex PCR; TCRdb lists only in-frame clones, some missing. The sample table sets out more than 95,000 clones. The chain combines TRBV9 with TRBJ2-3, with 11 bases aligning to TRBD2. Sequencing was performed on PBMCs. This clonotype originated in a middle-aged man in good health and CMV-seronegative. The CDR3 region is CASSVGSGRVTDTQYF. The DNA for the CDR3 is TGTGCCAGCAGCGTAGGTAGCGGGAGGGTCACAGATACGCAGTATTTT.